This T cell receptor beta chain was found in a study of blood T cell repertoires in COVID-19. Data came from immunoSEQ multiplex PCR; TCRdb stores just in-frame clones and leaves some out. The sample consists of roughly 210,000 clones, roughly nine tenths of them appearing once. Germline loops: CDR1 MGHRA, CDR2 YSYEKL. The CDR3 has 15 residues. The ends lost 4 bases at V and 6 bases at J; junction bases unmatched: 8. This receptor was obtained from a man in his sixties or seventies with acute or convalescent COVID-19. The sequenced sample consisted of peripheral blood. The chain employs TRBV4-1 and TRBJ2-5, with 10 bases fitting TRBD1. The CDR3 loop reads CASSPRTGGGKTQYF. The CDR3 nucleotides are TGCGCCAGCAGCCCCCGGACAGGGGGAGGAAAGACCCAGTACTTC.